Below, 11 T cell receptor beta chains from the same sample are listed, as sequenced in a study of shared T cell receptors in the human thymus. This table comes from immunoSEQ multiplex PCR, and its TCRdb copy is limited to in-frame clones, with some not included. The sample consists of some 660,000 clones, more than 70% of them appearing once. The sample also formed part of further work on human thymus T cells.

Specimen: thymocytes. These receptors were taken from a boy in the first two years of life with a congenital heart defect.

CDR3 in DNA: TGTGCCAGAAGCACTGCGGGGACAGGGGAACAGACCCAGTACTTC. Amino acid sequence: CARSTAGTGEQTQYF. V gene TRBV5-3 combines with J gene TRBJ2-5, with 10 positions matching TRBD1. TRBV5-3 is filed as an ORF, its function uncertain. The CDR3 has 15 amino acids. V dropped 4 bases and J dropped 6; count of bases not matched to a gene: 9.

This clone appeared a few times. The chain uses TRBV5-4 and TRBJ1-3; 8 bases are a match to TRBD1. This CDR3 contains 15 residues. V dropped 0 bases and J dropped 3; count of bases not matched to a gene: 2. From germline, CDR1 is SGHNT and CDR2 YYREEE (reference sequence). The chain's CDR3 is CASSLDRGVGNTIYF. The CDR3 bases are TGTGCCAGCAGCTTGGACAGGGGGGTTGGAAACACCATATATTTT.

The chain links TRBV29-1 to TRBJ1-5, with D unclear. Per germline, CDR1 SQVTM and CDR2 ANQGSEA. CDR3 size: 14 residues. V lost 5 bases, J lost 0 bases, and 11 bases lay in between. The CDR3, as DNA: TGCAGCGTTAGCAAGAACCATAGCAATCAGCCCCAGCATTTT. This encodes CSVSKNHSNQPQHF.

The chain joins TRBV14 to TRBJ2-5, with 9 bases fitting TRBD2. V lost 2 bases, J lost 1 base, and 5 bases stayed unmatched. CDR1 SGHDN and CDR2 FVKESK come from the germline V gene. The CDR3 consists of 16 residues. The CDR3 protein is CASSQSRGRAQETQYF. As DNA, the CDR3 is TGTGCCAGCAGCCAATCTCGCGGGAGGGCCCAAGAGACCCAGTACTTC.

The count of this clone is one. V and J are TRBV5-6 and TRBJ2-7; D unresolved. Germline CDR1 reads SGHDT; CDR2 reads YYEEEE. V was trimmed by 4 bases and J by 5 bases, leaving 10 bases between them. The length of the CDR3 is 12 residues. This CDR3 is CASSLRLDEQYF. The CDR3 region has the DNA TGTGCCAGCAGCCTGAGGCTCGACGAGCAGTACTTC.

This sequence joins TRBV5-4 and TRBJ1-2; no clear D. Germline loops: CDR1 SGHNT, CDR2 YYREEE (reference sequence). The ends were cut back, 4 bases at V and 12 bases at J, with 16 bases in the middle. The CDR3 totals 12 residues. The CDR3 DNA reads as TGTGCCAGCAGCGATTACAGTGGACTAAACACCTTC. This encodes CASSDYSGLNTF.

This chain links TRBV30 with TRBJ1-2; D unresolved. V was trimmed by 8 bases and J by 2 bases, leaving 9 bases between them. There are 11 residues in the CDR3. In germline, CDR1 is GTSNPN, CDR2 SVGIG (reference sequence). The CDR3 nucleotides read TGTGCCCACACATTAAACTATGGCTACACCTTC. This translates into CAHTLNYGYTF.

This chain joins TRBV28 and TRBJ2-6, with D possibly matching TRBD1 (7 bases). This CDR3 is 19 amino acids long. V shed 6 bases and J shed 0 bases, with 21 bases lying between them. Germline V gene sequence: CDR1 MDHEN, CDR2 SYDVKM. CDR3 DNA: TGTGCCAGCAGCTTACATCAGGGGGGCCCTCTCTCTGGGGCCAACGTCCTGACTTTC. Translated: CASSLHQGGPLSGANVLTF. The variable domain in full, completed from reference TRBV28 and TRBJ2-6, reads DVKVTQSSRYLVKRTGEKVFLECVQDMDHENMFWYRQDPGLGLRLIYFSYDVKMKEKGDIPEGYSVSREKKERFSLILESASTNQTSMYLCASSLHQGGPLSGANVLTFGAGSRLTVL.

This clone appeared once. V is TRBV5-1 and J is TRBJ2-3, with 9 positions matching TRBD2. The CDR3 consists of 20 residues. Trimming cost V 0 bases and J 0 bases; bases outside gene matches: 14. Germline V gives CDR1 SGHRS, CDR2 YFSETQ. CDR3: CASSLALLLAGGRSTDTQYF. The DNA for the CDR3 is TGCGCCAGCAGCTTGGCCCTGCTTCTGGCGGGGGGGCGCAGCACAGATACGCAGTATTTT.

The CDR3 nucleotides read TGTGCCAGCAGCTTAGGGTGTAGCGGCACAGATACGCAGTATTTT. Its translation: CASSLGCSGTDTQYF. The chain couples TRBV27 to TRBJ2-3, with TRBD2 as a possible D gene (5 bases). Per the germline V gene, CDR1 is MNHEY and CDR2 is SMNVEV (reference sequence). The CDR3 runs 15 residues. Trimming left V 6 bases short and J 1 base short, with 14 bases between.

J is TRBJ2-3 and V is TRBV21-1; the DNA was not used to check the table's D call, TRBD2. TRBV21-1 is a listed pseudogene. This CDR3 spans 15 amino acids. CDR3 in amino acids: CASSSWTSDTDTQYF. CDR3 DNA sequence: TGTGCCAGCAGCAGCTGGACTAGCGACACAGATACGCAGTATTTT.